This T cell receptor (beta chain) emerged from a study of cytomegalovirus exposure and HLA in healthy donors. The approximately 120-subject validation cohort, separate from the 666-subject first cohort, included the donors. The assay was immunoSEQ multiplex PCR, and TCRdb's table has in-frame clones only and misses some. The sample has roughly 200,000 clones, about 81% seen once; the top ten hold less than 1.5%. Whole-study findings and limits: According to a later analysis, TCR clusters from the first cohort tended to co-occur in the 120 or so validation repertoires.

Worth noting for this clone: Its antigen is unknown.

The sequencing input was PBMCs. The TCR sequence derives from a woman aged 25-40 years in good health and CMV-seronegative.

The CDR3 DNA is TGTGCCACCTCCGAGACAGGTTTCATGAACACTGAAGCTTTCTTT. Residues: CATSETGFMNTEAFF. The chain joins TRBV27 to TRBJ1-1; a possible D gene is TRBD1 (6 bases). The V and J ends lost 10 bases and 0 bases respectively, with 18 bases between them. CDR1 is MNHEY and CDR2 is SMNVEV in the germline V gene (reference sequence). The CDR3 runs 15 residues.